A selection of T cell receptor beta chains follows, all from one sample in a study of shared clonotypes between healthy human individuals. Measured with immunoSEQ multiplex PCR; TCRdb has only the in-frame clones, and not every one. The sample consists of under 1 million clones, 92% of them appearing once. The sequencing input was naive CD8+ T cells sorted from blood. Source of these receptors: a man younger than 45 in good health. Each CDR3 is given with its conserved first and last residue. A D gene is named only where the DNA matches it firmly. Size is omitted from some rows. Given values are once, few, many or a class for expanded clones.

d_call | j_call | cdr3_length | v_call | clone_size | cdr3_nt | cdr3_aa
- | TRBJ1-5 | 15 | TRBV28 | - | TGTGCCAGCAGAGCCGGACTGAATAGCAATCAGCCCCAGCATTTT | CASRAGLNSNQPQHF
- | TRBJ1-1 | 15 | TRBV30 | - | TGTGCCTGGAGTACACGTGGCAGGGTGGGCACTGAAGCTTTCTTT | CAWSTRGRVGTEAFF
TRBD1 | TRBJ1-2 | 15 | TRBV6-1 | - | TGTGCCAGCAGTGACTGGACAGGGCCAAGCTATGGCTACACCTTC | CASSDWTGPSYGYTF
- | TRBJ1-5 | 15 | TRBV28 | - | TGTGCCAGCAGTTCAGGGACGTCTAGCAATCAGCCCCAGCATTTT | CASSSGTSSNQPQHF
TRBD2 | TRBJ2-3 | 15 | TRBV7-9 | - | TGTGCCAGCAGAGACAGCGGGAGGATCGCAGATACGCAGTATTTT | CASRDSGRIADTQYF
TRBD2 | TRBJ2-7 | 13 | TRBV7-9 | - | TGTGCCAGCAGCTCTAGCGGGAGGGACGAGCAGTACTTC | CASSSSGRDEQYF
TRBD2 | TRBJ2-7 | 18 | TRBV4-3 | - | TGCGCCAGCAGCCAAGATCGAGGGGGTAGCGGGATATCCTACGAGCAGTACTTC | CASSQDRGGSGISYEQYF
TRBD2 | TRBJ2-1 | 17 | TRBV7-3 | few | TGTGCCAGCCAAGGGTCGATTCAGGCAGGGACTAACAATGAGCAGTTCTTC | CASQGSIQAGTNNEQFF
- | TRBJ1-5 | 15 | TRBV7-6 | - | TGTGCCAGCAGCTTAACTCCGGGACAAAATCAGCCCCAGCATTTT | CASSLTPGQNQPQHF
- | TRBJ1-1 | 13 | TRBV6-5 | - | TGTGCCAGCAGTTACAACAGGATCGCTGAAGCTTTCTTT | CASSYNRIAEAFF
- | TRBJ2-2 | 12 | TRBV11-2 | few | TGTGCCAGCAGCTCCAAAGTCGGGGAGCTGTTTTTT | CASSSKVGELFF
TRBD2 | TRBJ2-1 | 16 | TRBV10-3 | - | TGTGCCATCAGTGAGTCCAGCGGGAGGAGCTACAATGAGCAGTTCTTC | CAISESSGRSYNEQFF
TRBD1 | TRBJ2-7 | 14 | TRBV27 | - | TGTGCCAGCAGTCTCGACAGGGCAGGCTACGAGCAGTACTTC | CASSLDRAGYEQYF
- | TRBJ2-7 | 13 | TRBV28 | - | TGTGCCAGCAGTTTGTCGTGGAGCTACGAGCAGTACTTC | CASSLSWSYEQYF
TRBD2 | TRBJ2-1 | 16 | TRBV11-2 | - | TGTGCCAGCAGCGACCATCCGGGACTAAGCTACAATGAGCAGTTCTTC | CASSDHPGLSYNEQFF
- | TRBJ1-1 | 12 | TRBV5-4 | - | TGTGCCAGCTGGGGAGCCGGGACGGAAGCTTTCTTT | CASWGAGTEAFF
- | TRBJ1-2 | 15 | TRBV4-1 | - | TGCGCCAGCAGCCAAGTGGACAGTTCTAACTATGGCTACACCTTC | CASSQVDSSNYGYTF
TRBD2 | TRBJ2-1 | 14 | TRBV30 | once | TGTGCCTGGAGTGTAAATAAGCGGGAGATTGAGCAGTTCTTC | CAWSVNKREIEQFF
TRBD2 | TRBJ2-1 | 14 | TRBV9 | - | TGTGCCAGCAGCGCTGGACTAGCGGGATTCGAGCAGTTCTTC | CASSAGLAGFEQFF
- | TRBJ2-1 | 16 | TRBV4-3 | - | TGCGCCAGCAGCCAATTTGAGGCCTCCGTCATGGGGGAGCAGTTCTTC | CASSQFEASVMGEQFF
TRBD1 | TRBJ2-3 | 13 | TRBV13 | once | TGTGCCAGCGGGACAGGGGTCACAGATACGCAGTATTTT | CASGTGVTDTQYF
- | TRBJ2-2 | 13 | TRBV7-9 | - | TGTGCCAGCAGCCCAGGGGTTACCGGGGAGCTGTTTTTT | CASSPGVTGELFF
- | TRBJ2-7 | 14 | TRBV7-9 | - | TGTGCCAGCAGCTTTATACAGGACAGCCACGAGCAGTACTTC | CASSFIQDSHEQYF
- | TRBJ2-5 | 15 | TRBV27 | few | TGTGCCAGCAGTTTAGGGGCCGGGGTCCGTGAGACCCAGTACTTC | CASSLGAGVRETQYF
- | TRBJ2-1 | 14 | TRBV5-4 | - | TGTGCCAGCAGCGCCACCGGGGTTTACAATGAGCAGTTCTTC | CASSATGVYNEQFF
TRBD1 | TRBJ2-1 | 18 | TRBV7-2 | - | TGTGCCAGCAGCTTACCCCCGGGACAGGGGCTCTCCTACAATGAGCAGTTCTTC | CASSLPPGQGLSYNEQFF
- | TRBJ2-1 | 14 | TRBV7-6 | - | TGTGCCAGCAGCTTTCTCGGGGGCGGCAATGAGCAGTTCTTC | CASSFLGGGNEQFF
- | TRBJ2-2 | 15 | TRBV9 | - | TGTGCCAGCAGGGCCCTAGGCGGAGACACCGGGGAGCTGTTTTTT | CASRALGGDTGELFF
- | TRBJ1-4 | 14 | TRBV4-3 | - | TGCGCCAGCAGCCTGAGGATCTTTAATGAAAAACTGTTTTTT | CASSLRIFNEKLFF
- | TRBJ1-1 | 12 | TRBV11-2 | - | TGTGCCAGCAGCTTAGTGTCTATAGCGGCTTTCTTT | CASSLVSIAAFF
TRBD2 | TRBJ2-1 | 16 | TRBV5-6 | once | TGTGCCAGCAGCTTGGCCACTAGCGGGTCATTCGGTGAGCAGTTCTTC | CASSLATSGSFGEQFF
- | TRBJ2-2 | 12 | TRBV6-5 | - | TGTGCCAGCAGTTACGCTACCGGGGAGCTGTTTTTT | CASSYATGELFF
- | TRBJ1-2 | 16 | TRBV11-3 | - | TGTGCCAGCAGCTTAGATTCAGGGTGGTCGGAATATGGCTACACCTTC | CASSLDSGWSEYGYTF
TRBD2 | TRBJ2-7 | 15 | TRBV5-1 | - | TGCGCCAGCAGCTTGGGTACCAGCGGGACCTACGAGCAGTACTTC | CASSLGTSGTYEQYF
- | TRBJ1-4 | 15 | TRBV9 | - | TGTGCCAGCAGCGAAGGGGCTACAACTAATGAAAAACTGTTTTTT | CASSEGATTNEKLFF
TRBD1 | TRBJ2-7 | 15 | TRBV5-5 | - | TGTGCCAGCAGCCAGCGAGACAGGGCCAGGGACGAGCAGTACTTC | CASSQRDRARDEQYF
- | TRBJ2-1 | 15 | TRBV29-1 | - | TGCAGCGTTGGTAGTAGCCGGAGCCTCTACAATGAGCAGTTCTTC | CSVGSSRSLYNEQFF
- | TRBJ2-7 | 14 | TRBV7-9 | - | TGTGCCAGCAGCTCTCGGAACCAGCCCTACGAGCAGTACTTC | CASSSRNQPYEQYF
- | TRBJ1-3 | 15 | TRBV27 | few | TGTGCCAGCAGCCCGGGAATGTTATCTGGAAACACCATATATTTT | CASSPGMLSGNTIYF
- | TRBJ1-2 | 15 | TRBV19 | - | TGTGCCAGTAGTATAGGAGCAGGGGATGACTATGGCTACACCTTC | CASSIGAGDDYGYTF
TRBD1 | TRBJ1-5 | 16 | TRBV19 | - | TGTGCCAGTAGTATAATCGGTTGGACAGGGAATCAGCCCCAGCATTTT | CASSIIGWTGNQPQHF
- | TRBJ2-7 | 13 | TRBV11-2 | - | TGTGCCAGCAGCTTACTGGAGGGTGACGAGCAGTACTTC | CASSLLEGDEQYF
TRBD2 | TRBJ2-1 | 16 | TRBV7-8 | - | TGTGCCAGCAGCTGGGAGAGTTTAGCGGGATACAATGAGCAGTTCTTC | CASSWESLAGYNEQFF
- | TRBJ2-2 | 16 | TRBV5-4 | - | TGTGCCAGCAGCTTCTCCCTGCCAACCGACACCGGGGAGCTGTTTTTT | CASSFSLPTDTGELFF
- | TRBJ2-7 | 14 | TRBV5-4 | - | TGTGCCAGCAGCTTGGCACGGGGACCCTACGAGCAGTACTTC | CASSLARGPYEQYF
TRBD1 | TRBJ2-7 | 14 | TRBV30 | - | TGTGCCTGGAGTGTCGGACAGGGGCCCTACGAGCAGTACTTC | CAWSVGQGPYEQYF
TRBD2 | TRBJ2-1 | 16 | TRBV2 | - | TGTGCCAGCAGTGAGCCGACTAGCGGGCTCTACAATGAGCAGTTCTTC | CASSEPTSGLYNEQFF
TRBD2 | TRBJ2-3 | 16 | TRBV6-6 | - | TGTGCCAGCAGTTACGTTGGGGGAGGGCCCTTAGATACGCAGTATTTT | CASSYVGGGPLDTQYF
TRBD2 | TRBJ2-2 | 17 | TRBV11-2 | - | TGTGCCAGCAGCTTAGGGCCAGCGGGAGTATCAACCGGGGAGCTGTTTTTT | CASSLGPAGVSTGELFF
- | TRBJ2-7 | 16 | TRBV7-6 | - | TGTGCCAGCAGCTTAGGAAGTATGGATCCAGGCTACGAGCAGTACTTC | CASSLGSMDPGYEQYF
- | TRBJ1-2 | 15 | TRBV2 | - | TGTGCCAGCATGTCATTAGGAGGCAGGGACTATGGCTACACCTTC | CASMSLGGRDYGYTF
- | TRBJ2-7 | 15 | TRBV18 | few | TGTGCCAGCTCACCACAGGGACCGGTAGGCCACGAGCAGTACTTC | CASSPQGPVGHEQYF
TRBD2 | TRBJ2-7 | 14 | TRBV29-1 | - | TGCAGCGTTTCGCGACTAGCGGGAGTTAAGGAGCAGTACTTC | CSVSRLAGVKEQYF
- | TRBJ1-2 | 16 | TRBV9 | - | TGTGCCAGCAGCCCCCGCGCAGCAGGGATTGGCTATGGCTACACCTTC | CASSPRAAGIGYGYTF
- | TRBJ1-2 | 13 | TRBV5-1 | - | TGCGCCAGCAGCGGGGTTGGCAACTATGGCTACACCTTC | CASSGVGNYGYTF
- | TRBJ1-3 | 18 | TRBV2 | - | TGTGCCAGCAGTGAATCCGCCGCGGCGGAACAAACTGGAAACACCATATATTTT | CASSESAAAEQTGNTIYF
TRBD2 | TRBJ2-2 | 16 | TRBV13 | - | TGTGCCAGCAGTCCCGTGGCGGGAGCGGGCACCGGGGAGCTGTTTTTT | CASSPVAGAGTGELFF